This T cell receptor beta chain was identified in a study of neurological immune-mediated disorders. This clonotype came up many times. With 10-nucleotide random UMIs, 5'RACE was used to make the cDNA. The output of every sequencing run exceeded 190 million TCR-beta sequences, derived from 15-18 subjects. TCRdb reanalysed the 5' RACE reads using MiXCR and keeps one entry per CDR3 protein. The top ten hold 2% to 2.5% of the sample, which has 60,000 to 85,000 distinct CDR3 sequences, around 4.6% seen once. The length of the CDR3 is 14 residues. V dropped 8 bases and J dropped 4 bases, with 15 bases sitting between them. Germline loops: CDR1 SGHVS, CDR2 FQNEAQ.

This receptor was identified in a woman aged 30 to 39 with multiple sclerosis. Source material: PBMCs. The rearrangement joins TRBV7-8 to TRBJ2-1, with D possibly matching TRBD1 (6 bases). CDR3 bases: TGTGCCAGCGGGGCCAGGGGTTTTTACAATGAGCAGTTCTTC. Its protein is CASGARGFYNEQFF.